The 14 T cell receptor beta chains below all came from one sample that was sequenced in a study of response to subunit inactivated influenza vaccine. TCRdb called the RT-PCR reads again in MiXCR, with one record for every CDR3 protein. Seen here are around 760,000 distinct CDR3 sequences, about 14% observed once, and the top ten hold less than 9%. The sample in question was PBMCs from blood, obtained about 14 days before vaccination. The receptors were gathered from a man aged 50 to 59 who received an inactivated influenza vaccine.

The rearrangement joins TRBV5-1 to TRBJ2-7; 7 bases are a match to TRBD1. V gave up 4 bases and J gave up 3 bases; unmatched junction bases: 10. Germline assignment: CDR1 SGHRS and CDR2 YFSETQ. The CDR3 extends over 15 amino acids. CDR3 in amino acids: CASSGVTGRGYEQYF. The CDR3 DNA reads TGCGCCAGCAGCGGAGTGACAGGGCGAGGCTACGAGCAGTACTTC.

In this sample, this clonotype turned up many times. V and J are TRBV9 and TRBJ1-1, with 10 bases aligning to TRBD1. The CDR3 has 15 amino acids. The germline V gene encodes CDR1 SGDLS and CDR2 YYNGEE. Germline trimming cut 0 bases from V and 4 bases from J; bases unmatched to any gene: 3. CDR3 loop: CASSVAGTGATEAFF. The CDR3 DNA reads as TGTGCCAGCAGCGTAGCTGGGACAGGGGCCACTGAAGCTTTCTTT.

This chain connects TRBV12-3 or TRBV12-4 to TRBJ1-2; D is unclear. Trimming pared 3 bases from V and 3 bases from J, leaving 8 bases between. This CDR3 has 13 residues. The CDR3 bases are TGTGCCAGCAGTTTGGGCTCCTACTATGGCTACACCTTC. Translating gives CASSLGSYYGYTF.

V gene TRBV6-1 combines with J gene TRBJ2-5, with TRBD1 identical over 7 bases. CDR1 is MNHNS, CDR2 SASEGT, per germline. The junction had 5 bases not matched to a gene; V was cut back by 5 bases and J by 5 bases. The CDR3 sequence is 13 residues long. CDR3 region: CASSPDRDETQYF. CDR3 in DNA: TGTGCCAGCAGTCCAGACAGGGATGAGACCCAGTACTTC.

The sample holds many counts of this clonotype. The V gene is TRBV12-3 or TRBV12-4, the J gene TRBJ2-4; D gene uncertain. There are 16 residues in the CDR3. Trimming shortened V by 1 base and J by 1 base, and 11 bases separated the two germline ends. CDR3 loop: CASSLVLGRAKNIQYF. The CDR3 DNA reads TGTGCCAGCAGTTTAGTCCTAGGGCGGGCCAAAAACATTCAGTACTTC.

This clonotype was recorded a few times. In DNA form, the CDR3 reads TGTGCTAGTGGGCCTAGCGGGAGCCGAGGTGAGCAGTTCTTC. It is translated as CASGPSGSRGEQFF. V gene TRBV12-5 combines with J gene TRBJ2-1, with TRBD2 identical over 10 bases. V shed 6 bases, J shed 9 bases, and the junction held 8 bases outside the gene matches. The CDR3 has 14 residues. The germline V gene has CDR1 LGHNT and CDR2 FRNRAP. Full variable domain (remainder filled in from reference TRBV12-5 and TRBJ2-1): DARVTQTPRHKVTEMGQEVTMRCQPILGHNTVFWYRQTMMQGLELLAYFRNRAPLDDSGMPKDRFSAEMPDATLATLKIQPSEPRDSAVYFCASGPSGSRGEQFFGPGTRLTVL.

V and J are TRBV28 and TRBJ1-5, with D tentatively TRBD1 (6 bases). CDR3 length equals 15 residues. V shed 0 bases and J shed 3 bases, with 9 bases lying between them. The germline V gene encodes CDR1 MDHEN and CDR2 SYDVKM. CDR3 region: CASSLWGAPNQPQHF. CDR3 nucleotide sequence: TGTGCCAGCAGTTTATGGGGGGCGCCCAATCAGCCCCAGCATTTT.

The chain recombines TRBV23-1 with TRBJ2-1; D is undetermined. TRBV23-1 falls under the ORF class, with uncertain function. Between the trimmed V and J ends, which lost 4 bases and 10 bases, there was a span of 14 bases. The CDR3 contains 13 residues. The CDR3, as DNA: TGCGCCAGCAGTCCAGAATCCCGAGACGAGCAGTTCTTC. It is translated as CASSPESRDEQFF.

V usage is TRBV20-1 and J usage is TRBJ2-1; maybe TRBD2 (6 bases). V gave up 5 bases and J gave up 8 bases, with 16 bases separating them. Per germline, CDR1 DFQATT and CDR2 SNEGSKA (reference sequence). CDR3 size: 13 residues. CDR3 protein: CSAQSGTPDEQFF. CDR3 DNA sequence: TGCAGTGCTCAATCCGGGACTCCGGATGAGCAGTTCTTC.

This clonotype was seen a handful of times. The chain is built from TRBV3-1 and TRBJ2-1; maybe TRBD2 (7 bases). Per the germline V gene, CDR1 is LGHDT and CDR2 is YNNKEL (reference sequence). The V gene lost 0 bases and the J gene lost 9 bases, with 21 bases spanning the gap. The CDR3 is made up of 17 amino acids. CDR3 loop: CASSQDVAGASFPEQFF. The CDR3 DNA is TGTGCCAGCAGCCAAGATGTGGCGGGGGCGAGTTTTCCTGAGCAGTTCTTC.

This chain links TRBV11-2 with TRBJ2-3; TRBD2 matches 7 bases. CDR1 is SGHAT, CDR2 FQNNGV, per germline. The J segment lost 6 bases and the V segment lost 3 bases, leaving 18 bases of the junction unmatched. The CDR3 runs to 18 residues. The CDR3 spells CASSFSGTTMVAMDTQYF. The CDR3 coding sequence is TGTGCCAGCAGCTTCTCCGGGACTACCATGGTTGCGATGGATACGCAGTATTTT.

The chain employs TRBV6-2 or TRBV6-3 and TRBJ2-4; TRBD2 is a possible D gene (5 bases). The V end was cut by 4 bases, the J end by 0 bases, with 19 bases between. CDR3 length: 18 amino acids. Germline CDR1 MNHEY, CDR2 SVGEGT. In DNA, the CDR3 is TGTGCCAGCAGTTCTCATTCTCTGGACTGGCTAGCCAAAAACATTCAGTACTTC. It is translated as CASSSHSLDWLAKNIQYF.

A few counts support this clonotype. This sequence joins TRBV9 and TRBJ1-3; 8 nucleotides agree with TRBD1. V lost 2 bases to trimming and J lost 2 bases; unmatched junction nucleotides: 6. Germline CDR1 and CDR2: SGDLS and YYNGEE. The CDR3 spans 16 residues. CDR3 bases: TGTGCCAGCAGCGTCCAGGGGGCGATGGCTGGAAACACCATATATTTT. Translated: CASSVQGAMAGNTIYF.

Ten or more counts support this clonotype. The CDR3 here is CASRDSSSYEQYF. DNA for the CDR3: TGCGCCAGCAGGGATTCCAGCTCCTACGAGCAGTACTTC. The chain carries TRBV10-1 and TRBJ2-7; D gene ambiguous. Germline CDR1 is WNHNN and CDR2 is SYGVQD (reference sequence). V lost 6 bases and J lost 0, with 9 bases in between. The CDR3 runs to 13 residues.